The 21 T cell receptor beta chains below all came from one sample that was sequenced in a study of blood T cell repertoires in COVID-19. Only in-frame clones appear in the TCRdb table, and some are missing; sequencing was by immunoSEQ multiplex PCR. The repertoire holds about 70,000 clones, with roughly 73% as singletons. Sequencing used peripheral blood. These receptors came from an older woman with acute or convalescent COVID-19.

This rearrangement joins TRBV9 to TRBJ1-1, with unresolved D. The CDR3 spans 16 residues. CDR1 is SGDLS and CDR2 is YYNGEE in the germline V gene. V lost 0 bases to trimming and J lost 1 base, with 13 bases between them. The CDR3 DNA follows: TGTGCCAGCAGCGTAGCTGGTCAGGTGCAGAACACTGAAGCTTTCTTT. Protein product: CASSVAGQVQNTEAFF.

The chain has TRBV15 and TRBJ1-2; maybe TRBD1 (5 bases). This CDR3 has 16 residues. Germline CDR1 LNHNV, CDR2 YYDKDF (reference sequence). Trimming took 0 bases from V and 5 from J, leaving 16 bases between them. The CDR3 DNA reads as TGTGCCACCAGCAGAGATTGGGGCCCGGAGTCATATGGCTACACCTTC. Its translation is CATSRDWGPESYGYTF. The full variable domain, completed using reference TRBV15 and TRBJ1-2, is DAMVIQNPRYQVTQFGKPVTLSCSQTLNHNVMYWYQQKSSQAPKLLFHYYDKDFNNEADTPDNFQSRRPNTSFCFLDIRSPGLGDTAMYLCATSRDWGPESYGYTFGSGTRLTVV.

The chain carries TRBV6-1 and TRBJ1-1; TRBD1 is a possible D gene (5 bases). The CDR3 is made up of 14 amino acids. With 0 bases removed from V and 1 base from J, the gap between germline ends came to 6 bases. Germline CDR1 reads MNHNS; CDR2 reads SASEGT. The CDR3 loop is CASSEAQGNTEAFF. The CDR3 nucleotides read TGTGCCAGCAGTGAAGCGCAGGGGAACACTGAAGCTTTCTTT.

This chain connects TRBV4-1 to TRBJ2-4; 9 nucleotides match TRBD2. Per germline, CDR1 MGHRA and CDR2 YSYEKL. After removal of 0 bases from V and 5 bases from J, the junction contained 11 bases not matched to a gene. The CDR3 runs to 18 residues. CDR3 coding DNA: TGCGCCAGCAGCCAAGATGACGCGGGGGGGGTCTTTCAAAACATTCAGTACTTC. Residues: CASSQDDAGGVFQNIQYF.

The chain links TRBV29-1 to TRBJ1-2; D remains ambiguous. This CDR3 has 11 amino acids. V gave up 2 bases and J gave up 6 bases, with 7 bases separating them. Germline V gene sequence: CDR1 SQVTM, CDR2 ANQGSEA. The CDR3 region is CSVELFHGYTF. The DNA for the CDR3 is TGCAGCGTTGAATTATTTCATGGCTACACCTTC.

This rearrangement joins TRBV7-9 to TRBJ1-1, with 11 bases aligning to TRBD1. Germline V gene lookup returns CDR1 SEHNR and CDR2 FQNEAQ (reference sequence). This CDR3 is 16 amino acids long. Losses at the gene ends were 5 bases for V and 1 base for J; bases not matched to a gene: 6. The CDR3 nucleotides are TGTGCCAGCAGCCTAGGACAGGGGGCGGGGAACACTGAAGCTTTCTTT. It yields the protein CASSLGQGAGNTEAFF. Combining the CDR3 with reference TRBV7-9 and TRBJ1-1 gives the whole variable domain DTGVSQNPRHKITKRGQNVTFRCDPISEHNRLYWYRQTLGQGPEFLTYFQNEAQLEKSRLLSDRFSAERPKGSFSTLEIQRTEQGDSAMYLCASSLGQGAGNTEAFFGQGTRLTVV.

Concerning this clone itself: At one boundary the junction diverges from the germline segment, which might be a read error. The V gene is TRBV6-5, the J gene TRBJ1-6; a weak D match, TRBD1 (6 bases). This CDR3 has 14 amino acids. CDR1 and CDR2 from the germline V gene are MNHEY and SVGAGI. Written as DNA, the CDR3 is TGTGCCAGCAGTTACTCGAAAGGGGCAGGGGTGGTTTTTTTT. This codes for CASSYSKGAGVVFF.

The chain carries TRBV11-3 and TRBJ1-1; no clear D. The length of the CDR3 is 12 residues. Trimming stripped 3 bases from V and 3 bases from J, with 5 bases between. Germline CDR1 and CDR2: SGHNT and YENEEA. CDR3: CASSLGDTEAFF. The DNA for the CDR3 is TGTGCCAGCAGCTTGGGCGACACTGAAGCTTTCTTT. Looking up the rest from reference TRBV11-3 and TRBJ1-1 gives the full variable domain: EAGVVQSPRYKIIEKKQPVAFWCNPISGHNTLYWYLQNLGQGPELLIRYENEEAVDDSQLPKDRFSAERLKGVDSTLKIQPAELGDSAVYLCASSLGDTEAFFGQGTRLTVV.

The V gene is TRBV19, the J gene TRBJ2-3; 7 nucleotides align to TRBD1. Per germline, CDR1 LNHDA and CDR2 SQIVND (reference sequence). This CDR3 is 13 amino acids long. V trimming: 6 bases; J trimming: 6 bases; junction bases outside the gene matches: 6. The CDR3 loop is CASRKPQGDTQYF. Written as DNA, the CDR3 is TGTGCCAGTAGAAAACCACAGGGGGATACGCAGTATTTT.

The V call is TRBV6-1, the J call TRBJ1-2; TRBD1 is a possible D gene (6 bases). The CDR3 consists of 15 residues. V was trimmed by 2 bases and J by 4 bases, leaving 14 bases between them. Looked up from germline, CDR1 is MNHNS and CDR2 is SASEGT. CDR3 protein: CASSEWAGASYGYTF. For the CDR3, the DNA is TGTGCCAGCAGTGAATGGGCAGGGGCAAGCTATGGCTACACCTTC.

The V gene is TRBV29-1, the J gene TRBJ1-4; tentative D call: TRBD1 (6 bases). V gave up 7 bases and J gave up 8 bases, with 17 bases separating them. Germline CDR1 SQVTM, CDR2 ANQGSEA. The CDR3 loop spans 13 amino acids. In nucleotides, the CDR3 is TGCAGCGCGCACCAGGGACAAGGAGAAAAACTGTTTTTT. It encodes CSAHQGQGEKLFF.

The CDR3 spells CASSPGDRGSNYGYTF. The CDR3 nucleotides are TGCGCCAGCAGCCCCGGGGACAGGGGGTCTAACTATGGCTACACCTTC. The rearrangement uses TRBV5-1 and TRBJ1-2, with TRBD1 identical over 11 bases. In germline, CDR1 is SGHRS, CDR2 YFSETQ. The CDR3 has 16 residues. The J segment lost 0 bases and the V segment lost 4 bases, leaving 5 bases of the junction unmatched.

This rearrangement joins TRBV25-1 to TRBJ1-2; 9 bases agree with TRBD1. With 7 bases clipped from V and 10 bases from J, the junction kept 10 bases outside the gene matches. Germline V gene sequence: CDR1 MGHDK, CDR2 SYGVNS. This CDR3 spans 13 amino acids. CDR3 nucleotides: TGTGCCAGCACCCCGGGACAGGGTTTCCCCTACACCTTC. Protein sequence: CASTPGQGFPYTF.

This sequence joins TRBV11-2 and TRBJ1-1, with D tentatively TRBD1 (6 bases). From germline, CDR1 is SGHAT and CDR2 FQNNGV. Trimming stripped 6 bases from V and 4 bases from J, with 9 bases between. The CDR3 length is 12 residues. CDR3 bases: TGTGCCAGCAGGGGAGGGGGCACTGAAGCTTTCTTT. Protein: CASRGGGTEAFF.

The V gene is TRBV7-9, the J gene TRBJ2-1, with D perhaps matching TRBD1 (6 bases). The V end lost 6 bases, the J end lost 7 bases, and 19 bases lay between the germline ends. The CDR3 consists of 15 residues. Germline assignment: CDR1 SEHNR and CDR2 FQNEAQ (reference sequence). CDR3 coding DNA: TGTGCCAGCAGTCCCCGACAGGCCACTTGGAATGAGCAGTTCTTC. This codes for CASSPRQATWNEQFF.

The chain's CDR3 is CASSLDRFDYGYTF. CDR3 nucleotides: TGTGCCAGCAGCTTAGACAGATTCGACTATGGCTACACCTTC. The J gene is TRBJ1-2, the V gene TRBV7-2; D is unresolved. Germline CDR1 is SGHTA and CDR2 is FQGNSA. The CDR3 extends over 14 amino acids. Trimming cost V 1 base and J 3 bases, with 9 bases left between them.

The gene calls are TRBV9 and TRBJ1-2; D is perhaps TRBD1 (6 bases). The CDR3 length is 16 residues. Trimming pared 4 bases from V and 6 bases from J, leaving 22 bases between. CDR1 SGDLS and CDR2 YYNGEE come from the germline V gene. The CDR3 sequence is CASSPRPQGNLDGYTF. The CDR3 coding sequence is TGTGCCAGCAGCCCTCGACCCCAGGGGAATCTTGATGGCTACACCTTC.

The chain couples TRBV18 to TRBJ1-1, with a weak D call TRBD1 (5 bases). The length of the CDR3 is 14 residues. Trimming removed 2 bases from V and 1 base from J, with 8 bases in between. The germline V gene has CDR1 KGHSH and CDR2 LQKENI. CDR3 in DNA: TGTGCCAGCTCACCAGAAAGGGGGAACACTGAAGCTTTCTTT. As protein: CASSPERGNTEAFF. Drawing the rest from reference TRBV18 and TRBJ1-1, the complete variable domain is NAGVMQNPRHLVRRRGQEARLRCSPMKGHSHVYWYRQLPEEGLKFMVYLQKENIIDESGMPKERFSAEFPKEGPSILRIQQVVRGDSAAYFCASSPERGNTEAFFGQGTRLTVV.

This clone was detected a few times. The CDR3 spells CASSLAGGPVDTQYF. Here the CDR3 DNA reads TGTGCCAGCAGCCTAGCGGGGGGGCCCGTAGATACGCAGTATTTT. V is TRBV5-4 and J is TRBJ2-3; TRBD2 aligns across 12 bases. This CDR3 spans 15 amino acids. J was trimmed by 5 bases and V by 4 bases; bases with no gene match: 5. Germline values: CDR1 SGHNT, CDR2 YYREEE (reference sequence).

This clone was picked up one time. This sequence joins TRBV4-1 and TRBJ2-7; D gene uncertain. The germline CDR1 and CDR2 sequences are MGHRA and YSYEKL. This CDR3 spans 13 amino acids. The V gene lost 1 base and the J gene lost 2 bases, with 6 bases spanning the gap. This CDR3 is CASSQGLAYEQYF. The DNA for the CDR3 is TGCGCCAGCAGCCAAGGACTCGCCTACGAGCAGTACTTC.

This chain connects TRBV4-1 to TRBJ2-6; D is possibly TRBD2 (6 bases). The CDR3 is 22 residues long. Germline V gene data show CDR1 as MGHRA and CDR2 as YSYEKL. Trimming shortened V by 5 bases and J by 0 bases, and 29 bases separated the two germline ends. The chain's CDR3 is CASSKWGDGKSQGLSGANVLTF. CDR3 DNA: TGCGCCAGCAGCAAATGGGGGGATGGAAAGTCCCAGGGACTCTCTGGGGCCAACGTCCTGACTTTC.